These 2 T cell receptor beta chains came from one sample sequenced in a study of T cells in Graves' hyperthyroidism and ophthalmopathy. TCR beta CDR3 region amplification was performed from RNA transcripts. Initially, a first-round RT-PCR of the TCR CDR3 employed the HTBI primer set. TCRdb reprocessed the multiplex PCR reads with MiXCR, giving one entry per CDR3 protein. The data contain approximately 480,000 distinct CDR3 sequences, around 20% of them singletons. Sequencing used blood. The receptors originated from a man aged 18 to 29 with Graves' hyperthyroidism.

This clonotype was counted a few times. The chain employs TRBV19 and TRBJ1-5, with D unclear. The V and J ends lost 5 bases and 0 bases respectively, with 14 bases between them. The CDR3 length is 16 residues. Germline assignment: CDR1 LNHDA and CDR2 SQIVND (reference sequence). CDR3 region: CASSPRRDYSNQPQHF. The DNA of the CDR3 is TGTGCCAGTAGTCCGAGGCGAGATTATAGCAATCAGCCCCAGCATTTT.

This clonotype was observed many times. This chain connects TRBV20-1 to TRBJ2-7, with 7 bases that match TRBD2. The ends lost 6 bases at V and 2 bases at J; junction bases unmatched: 13. The CDR3 sequence is 15 residues long. Germline V gene lookup returns CDR1 DFQATT and CDR2 SNEGSKA (reference sequence). The DNA for the CDR3 is TGCAGTGCGCCGCCTTCCCGGGGGGTAGCCTACGAGCAGTACTTC. This gives the protein CSAPPSRGVAYEQYF.